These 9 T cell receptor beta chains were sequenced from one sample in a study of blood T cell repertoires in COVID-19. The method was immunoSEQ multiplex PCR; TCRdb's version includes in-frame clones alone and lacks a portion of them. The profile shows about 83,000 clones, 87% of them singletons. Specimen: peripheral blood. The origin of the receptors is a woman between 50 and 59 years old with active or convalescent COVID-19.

CDR3 in amino acids: CASSLGQTNFNSNYGYTF. CDR3 bases: TGCGCCAGCAGCTTAGGCCAGACTAATTTTAATAGTAACTATGGCTACACCTTC. The V and J genes are TRBV5-1 and TRBJ1-2; no reliable D call. The germline CDR1 and CDR2 sequences are SGHRS and YFSETQ. Trimming stripped 2 bases from V and 1 base from J, with 21 bases between. CDR3 length equals 18 residues.

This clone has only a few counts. The CDR3 sequence is CAIETGDSNQPQHF. The CDR3 DNA sequence: TGTGCCATCGAGACAGGGGATAGCAATCAGCCCCAGCATTTT. V usage is TRBV19 and J usage is TRBJ1-5; 8 nucleotides line up with TRBD1. Germline V lookup: CDR1 LNHDA, CDR2 SQIVND (reference sequence). This CDR3 has 14 residues. The V segment lost 10 bases and the J segment 0 bases; nucleotides outside the gene matches: 5.

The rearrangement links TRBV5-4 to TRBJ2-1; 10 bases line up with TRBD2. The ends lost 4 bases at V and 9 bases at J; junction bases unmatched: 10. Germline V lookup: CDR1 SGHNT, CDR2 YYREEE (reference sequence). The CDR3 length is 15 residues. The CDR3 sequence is CASSPQRGGGTEQFF. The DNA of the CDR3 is TGTGCCAGCAGCCCTCAGCGGGGGGGCGGGACTGAGCAGTTCTTC.

The CDR3 reads CASSLRTMNTEAFF. DNA of the CDR3: TGTGCCAGCAGCCTCCGGACAATGAACACTGAAGCTTTCTTT. This rearrangement joins TRBV13 to TRBJ1-1, with D possibly matching TRBD1 (5 bases). Trimming took off 5 bases at V and 0 bases at J, with 10 bases between the two ends. Germline V CDR1 and CDR2: PRHDT, FYEKMQ (reference sequence). The CDR3 covers 14 residues.

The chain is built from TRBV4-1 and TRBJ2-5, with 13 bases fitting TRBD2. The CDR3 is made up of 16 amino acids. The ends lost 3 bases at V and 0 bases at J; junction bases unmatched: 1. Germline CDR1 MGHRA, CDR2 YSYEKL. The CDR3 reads CASSQGLAGNQETQYF. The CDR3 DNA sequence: TGCGCCAGCAGCCAGGGACTAGCGGGGAACCAAGAGACCCAGTACTTC.

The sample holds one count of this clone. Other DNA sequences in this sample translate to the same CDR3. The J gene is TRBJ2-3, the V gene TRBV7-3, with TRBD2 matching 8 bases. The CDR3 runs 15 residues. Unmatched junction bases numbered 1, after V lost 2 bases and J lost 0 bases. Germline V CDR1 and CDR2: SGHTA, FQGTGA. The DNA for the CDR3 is TGTGCCAGCAGCTTAGCGGGGGGAAGCACAGATACGCAGTATTTT. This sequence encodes CASSLAGGSTDTQYF.

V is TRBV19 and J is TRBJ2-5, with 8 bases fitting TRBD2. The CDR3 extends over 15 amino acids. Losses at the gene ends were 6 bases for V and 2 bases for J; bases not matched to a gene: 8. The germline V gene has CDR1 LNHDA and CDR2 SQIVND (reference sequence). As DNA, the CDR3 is TGTGCCAGTAGCCGTCCAAGCGGGAGTCAAGAGACCCAGTACTTC. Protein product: CASSRPSGSQETQYF.

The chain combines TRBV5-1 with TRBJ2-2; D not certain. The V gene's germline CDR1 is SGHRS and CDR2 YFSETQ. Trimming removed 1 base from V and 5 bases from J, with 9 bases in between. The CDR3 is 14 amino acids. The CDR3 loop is CASSLSFLTGELFF. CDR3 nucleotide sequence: TGCGCCAGCAGCTTGTCCTTCCTGACCGGGGAGCTGTTTTTT.

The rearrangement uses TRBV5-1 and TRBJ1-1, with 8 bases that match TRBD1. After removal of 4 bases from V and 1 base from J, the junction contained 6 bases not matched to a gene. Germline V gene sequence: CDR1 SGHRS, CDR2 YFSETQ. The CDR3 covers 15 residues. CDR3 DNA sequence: TGCGCCAGCAGCACCTCCGGACAGGGGAACACTGAAGCTTTCTTT. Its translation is CASSTSGQGNTEAFF.